Listed below are T cell receptor beta chains from one sample, sequenced in a study of T cells after somatic rescue of genetic block. Clones were read by immunoSEQ multiplex PCR, and TCRdb kept only the in-frame ones, dropping some. The data hold about 70,000 clones, with about 91% observed a single time. Material for sequencing was peripheral blood mononuclear cells (PBMCs). These TCRs come from a man aged 35-49 years. CDR3s include the opening cysteine and the closing phenylalanine or tryptophan. A D gene is named only where the DNA matches it firmly. Clone size is not always given. Where it is, it says once, few, many or a class for expanded clones.

J gene | clone size | V gene | D gene | CDR3 protein | CDR3 DNA
TRBJ2-7 | . | TRBV19 | TRBD1 | CASSMIWTGRRSEQYF | TGTGCCAGTAGTATGATATGGACAGGGCGTCGATCCGAGCAGTACTTC
TRBJ2-2 | . | TRBV9 | . | CASSVVSGGTGELFF | TGTGCCAGCAGCGTAGTGTCAGGGGGGACCGGGGAGCTGTTTTTT
TRBJ2-1 | . | TRBV5-1 | TRBD1 | CASSRQGRDEQFF | TGCGCCAGCAGTCGACAGGGTAGGGATGAGCAGTTCTTC
TRBJ1-1 | . | TRBV2 | . | CASSADGTRTEAFF | TGTGCCAGCAGTGCGGACGGCACGCGGACTGAAGCTTTCTTT
TRBJ2-3 | . | TRBV18 | . | CASSPQPGRDTQYF | TGTGCCAGCTCACCACAACCAGGCAGGGATACGCAGTATTTT
TRBJ2-7 | few | TRBV6-5 | . | CASSYSIWGDYEQYF | TGTGCCAGCAGTTACTCGATTTGGGGTGACTACGAGCAGTACTTC
TRBJ1-1 | . | TRBV28 | . | CASSFGRGNPGNTEAFF | TGTGCCAGCAGTTTTGGGCGGGGAAACCCTGGGAACACTGAAGCTTTCTTT
TRBJ1-6 | . | TRBV5-5 | . | CASSPGNSPLHF | TGTGCCAGCAGCCCGGGCAATTCACCCCTCCACTTT
TRBJ2-1 | . | TRBV10-3 | TRBD2 | CAITRTSDYNEQFF | TGTGCCATCACCCGGACTAGCGACTACAATGAGCAGTTCTTC
TRBJ1-4 | . | TRBV4-1 | . | CASSQTLVNEKLFF | TGCGCCAGCAGCCAAACCCTAGTAAATGAAAAACTGTTTTTT
TRBJ2-3 | . | TRBV7-8 | TRBD1 | CASSRDSRGTDTQYF | TGTGCCAGCAGTCGGGACAGCCGCGGCACAGATACGCAGTATTTT
TRBJ1-6 | once | TRBV7-6 | . | CASSLVSGSYNSPLHF | TGTGCCAGCAGCTTAGTATCTGGCTCCTATAATTCACCCCTCCACTTT
TRBJ1-4 | . | TRBV6-5 | TRBD1 | CASSGGQSTNEKLFF | TGTGCCAGCAGTGGGGGACAGTCAACTAATGAAAAACTGTTTTTT
TRBJ1-6 | . | TRBV6-6 | . | CASNPGEGSYNSPLHF | TGTGCCAGCAATCCAGGGGAGGGCTCCTATAATTCACCCCTCCACTTT
TRBJ2-3 | . | TRBV10-3 | TRBD2 | CAISESSVGLAGGGDHTQYF | TGTGCCATCAGTGAGTCATCTGTCGGACTAGCGGGAGGGGGTGATCATACGCAGTATTTT
TRBJ2-3 | . | TRBV27 | TRBD2 | CASIRRTSGGDTQYF | TGTGCCAGCATTCGGAGGACTAGCGGGGGGGATACGCAGTATTTT
TRBJ2-7 | . | TRBV7-2 | TRBD2 | CASSAPPFAGGAYEQYF | TGTGCCAGCAGCGCACCCCCCTTTGCCGGGGGGGCCTACGAGCAGTACTTC
TRBJ2-3 | . | TRBV10-2 | TRBD2 | CATRGTSGSSADTQYF | TGCGCCACCAGGGGTACTAGCGGGAGCTCCGCAGATACGCAGTATTTT
TRBJ2-2 | . | TRBV28 | TRBD2 | CASSFLAGVNTGELFF | TGTGCCAGCAGTTTCCTAGCGGGAGTGAACACCGGGGAGCTGTTTTTT
TRBJ2-1 | . | TRBV20-1 | . | CSARSNEQFF | TGCAGTGCTAGGTCCAATGAGCAGTTCTTC
TRBJ1-2 | . | TRBV5-1 | . | CASSLAQGLDGYTF | TGCGCCAGCAGCTTGGCTCAGGGATTGGATGGCTACACCTTC
TRBJ2-6 | . | TRBV9 | . | CASSVGGSSGANVLTF | TGTGCCAGCAGCGTAGGAGGGAGCTCTGGGGCCAACGTCCTGACTTTC
TRBJ2-1 | . | TRBV18 | TRBD2 | CASSPPTSGRVPNEQFF | TGTGCCAGCTCACCACCCACTAGCGGGAGGGTACCCAATGAGCAGTTCTTC
TRBJ2-5 | . | TRBV7-8 | . | CASSLRSGGRETQYF | TGTGCCAGCAGCTTAAGATCTGGGGGCAGGGAGACCCAGTACTTC
TRBJ2-5 | once | TRBV7-6 | TRBD2 | CASSLVGGGAGETQYF | TGTGCCAGCAGCTTAGTTGGCGGGGGGGCAGGGGAGACCCAGTACTTC
TRBJ2-7 | . | TRBV28 | . | CASSQSPSYEQYF | TGTGCCAGCAGCCAGTCCCCTTCCTACGAGCAGTACTTC
TRBJ1-3 | . | TRBV30 | . | CAWSTRNTIYF | TGTGCCTGGAGTACCCGAAACACCATATATTTT
TRBJ1-5 | . | TRBV5-8 | TRBD1 | CASSPWTGISNQPQHF | TGTGCCAGCAGCCCATGGACAGGGATTAGCAATCAGCCCCAGCATTTT
TRBJ1-2 | . | TRBV2 | TRBD1 | CASSPRQGAANYGYTF | TGTGCCAGCAGTCCTAGACAGGGCGCGGCTAACTATGGCTACACCTTC
TRBJ1-1 | . | TRBV11-2 | . | CASSLEFGRKNTEAFF | TGTGCCAGCAGCTTAGAGTTCGGGCGGAAGAACACTGAAGCTTTCTTT
TRBJ2-1 | . | TRBV5-1 | TRBD1 | CASSLGQGAPLNEQFF | TGCGCCAGCAGCTTGGGACAGGGGGCGCCGTTAAATGAGCAGTTCTTC
TRBJ2-3 | . | TRBV6-4 | . | CASSDERADTQYF | TGTGCCAGCAGTGACGAGAGGGCAGATACGCAGTATTTT
TRBJ1-1 | . | TRBV19 | . | CASSISGNTEAFF | TGTGCCAGTAGTATTTCAGGGAACACTGAAGCTTTCTTT
TRBJ2-5 | . | TRBV7-9 | TRBD2 | CASSVGGAWETQYF | TGTGCCAGCAGCGTCGGGGGGGCCTGGGAGACCCAGTACTTC
TRBJ2-5 | . | TRBV5-6 | . | CASTLLRGPETQYF | TGTGCCAGCACCTTACTTCGGGGACCAGAGACCCAGTACTTC
TRBJ1-5 | . | TRBV7-8 | . | CASSLVGGGDQPQHF | TGTGCCAGCAGCTTAGTGGGAGGGGGGGATCAGCCCCAGCATTTT
TRBJ2-1 | once | TRBV7-8 | TRBD1 | CASSLGGTGGKAEQFF | TGTGCCAGCAGCTTAGGTGGGACAGGGGGAAAGGCTGAGCAGTTCTTC
TRBJ1-2 | few | TRBV6-6 | . | CASSYSEGWESGYTF | TGTGCCAGCAGTTACTCGGAAGGGTGGGAGAGTGGCTACACCTTC
TRBJ2-5 | . | TRBV5-5 | . | CASSFRLGKETQYF | TGTGCCAGCAGCTTCAGATTGGGGAAAGAGACCCAGTACTTC
TRBJ2-6 | . | TRBV15 | . | CATSRGRDGANVLTF | TGTGCCACCAGCAGAGGGAGGGATGGGGCCAACGTCCTGACTTTC
TRBJ2-1 | . | TRBV7-2 | . | CASVFQAPSNEQFF | TGTGCCAGCGTTTTTCAAGCGCCCTCCAATGAGCAGTTCTTC
TRBJ1-1 | . | TRBV5-8 | TRBD1 | CAGQGMNTEAFF | TGTGCCGGACAGGGGATGAACACTGAAGCTTTCTTT